This T cell receptor beta chain was recovered during a study of blood T cell repertoires in COVID-19. At the level of the study: T cells, B-cell-depleted T cells, or PBMCs provided the cDNA or gDNA that served as material.

The CDR3 has 14 amino acids. The ends were cut back, 3 bases at V and 3 bases at J, with 12 bases in the middle. Looked up from germline, CDR1 is LNHDA and CDR2 is SQIVND (reference sequence). In the original analysis: For nucleated cells, counts were estimated from reference gene primer amplification. Clones were sequenced by immunoSEQ multiplex PCR, and TCRdb holds only the in-frame ones, with some missing. For V, J and clone size, that table is used; D and trimming come from the DNA. The data contain more than 110,000 clones, approximately 85% of them seen just once; the ten biggest clones take up less than 4.5%.

Sequenced sample: peripheral blood. The rearrangement uses TRBV19 and TRBJ2-7; tentative D call: TRBD1 (6 bases). This clonotype was sampled from a woman at least 80 years old with acute or convalescent COVID-19. The CDR3 nucleotides read TGTGCCAGTAGTATCACCCTAGGGGGCTACGAGCAGTACTTC. Translating gives CASSITLGGYEQYF.